This TCR beta chain comes out of a study of OX40 agonist ivuxolimab in advanced cancers. Clones were read by immunoSEQ multiplex PCR, and TCRdb kept only the in-frame ones, dropping some. The data show some 99,000 clones, with about 80% seen just once and about 1.6% held by the top ten. J lost 7 bases, V lost 5 bases, and 10 bases had no gene match. Germline-derived CDR1 and CDR2 are MDHEN and SYDVKM. The CDR3 sequence is 15 residues long. The sample consisted of CD4+ or CD8+ T cells sorted from blood, taken in a trial of the OX40 agonist ivuxolimab. This rearrangement joins TRBV28 to TRBJ2-1; the match to TRBD2 covers 8 bases. The sequence was obtained from an adult with an advanced solid tumor such as melanoma, head and neck, liver or kidney cancer. DNA of the CDR3: TGTGCCAGCAGTCCCGACGGGGGGGGCAGGAATGAGCAGTTCTTC. This translates into CASSPDGGGRNEQFF. The variable domain in full, completed from reference TRBV28 and TRBJ2-1, reads DVKVTQSSRYLVKRTGEKVFLECVQDMDHENMFWYRQDPGLGLRLIYFSYDVKMKEKGDIPEGYSVSREKKERFSLILESASTNQTSMYLCASSPDGGGRNEQFFGPGTRLTVL.